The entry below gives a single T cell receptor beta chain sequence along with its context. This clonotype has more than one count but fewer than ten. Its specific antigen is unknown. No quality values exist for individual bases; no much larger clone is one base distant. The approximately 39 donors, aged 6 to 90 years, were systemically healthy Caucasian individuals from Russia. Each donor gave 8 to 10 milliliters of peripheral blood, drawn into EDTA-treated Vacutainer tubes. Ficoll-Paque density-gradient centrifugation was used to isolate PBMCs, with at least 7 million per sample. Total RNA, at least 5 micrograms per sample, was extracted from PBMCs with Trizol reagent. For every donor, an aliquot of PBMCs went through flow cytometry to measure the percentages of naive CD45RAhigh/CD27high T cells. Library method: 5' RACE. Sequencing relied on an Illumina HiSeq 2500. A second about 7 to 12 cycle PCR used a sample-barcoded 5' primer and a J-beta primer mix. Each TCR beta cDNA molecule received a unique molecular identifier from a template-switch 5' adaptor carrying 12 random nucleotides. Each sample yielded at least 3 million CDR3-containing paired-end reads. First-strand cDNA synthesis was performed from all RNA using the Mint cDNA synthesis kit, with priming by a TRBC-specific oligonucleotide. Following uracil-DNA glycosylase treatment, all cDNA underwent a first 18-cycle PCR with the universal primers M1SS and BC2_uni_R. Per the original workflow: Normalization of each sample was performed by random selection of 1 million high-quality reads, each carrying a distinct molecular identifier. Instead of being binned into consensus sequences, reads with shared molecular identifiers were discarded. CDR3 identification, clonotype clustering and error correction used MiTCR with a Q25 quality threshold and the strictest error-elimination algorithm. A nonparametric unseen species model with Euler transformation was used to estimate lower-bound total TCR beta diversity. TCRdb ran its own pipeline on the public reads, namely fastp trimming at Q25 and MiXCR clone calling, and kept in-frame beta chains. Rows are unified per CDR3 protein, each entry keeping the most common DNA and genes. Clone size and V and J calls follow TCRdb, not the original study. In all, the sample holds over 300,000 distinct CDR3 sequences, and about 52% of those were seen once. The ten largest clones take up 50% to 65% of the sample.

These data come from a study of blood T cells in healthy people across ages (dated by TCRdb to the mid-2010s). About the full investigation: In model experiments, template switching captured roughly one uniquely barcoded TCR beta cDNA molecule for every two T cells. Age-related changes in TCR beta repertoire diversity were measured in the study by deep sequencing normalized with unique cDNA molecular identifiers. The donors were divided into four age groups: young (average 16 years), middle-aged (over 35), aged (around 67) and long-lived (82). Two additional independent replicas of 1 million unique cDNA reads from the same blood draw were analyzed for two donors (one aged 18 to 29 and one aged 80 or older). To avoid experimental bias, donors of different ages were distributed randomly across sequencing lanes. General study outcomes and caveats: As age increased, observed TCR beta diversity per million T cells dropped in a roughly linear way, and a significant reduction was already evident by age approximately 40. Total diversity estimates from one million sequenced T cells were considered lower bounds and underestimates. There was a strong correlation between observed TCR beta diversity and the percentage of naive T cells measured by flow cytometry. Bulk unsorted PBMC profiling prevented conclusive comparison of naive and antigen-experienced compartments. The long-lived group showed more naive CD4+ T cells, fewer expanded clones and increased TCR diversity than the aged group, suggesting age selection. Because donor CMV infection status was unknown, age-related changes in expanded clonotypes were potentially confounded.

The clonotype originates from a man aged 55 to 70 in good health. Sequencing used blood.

This receptor carries the CDR3 CASSLISSTDTQYF. The nucleotide sequence reads as follows: TGTGCCAGCAGCTTAATTTCGAGCACAGATACGCAGTATTTT. The rearrangement joined TRBV7-3 to TRBJ2-3, with the D gene not clear enough to name. As encoded in the germline V gene, CDR1 is SGHTA while CDR2 is FQGTGA. The CDR3 sequence holds 14 residues, the cysteine and phenylalanine included. The sequence is cut down to CDR3 DNA, 42 bases in frame from base 1. The germline ends are 5 bases apart after V is trimmed by 1 base and J by 0 bases.